This TCR beta chain is drawn from a study of T cell repertoires in cytomegalovirus infection. Background on the study: Indications of both CMV infection and matching HLA type were provided by public TCR beta signatures.

The CDR3 runs to 13 residues. V lost 5 bases, J lost 5 bases, and 10 bases lay in between. CDR1 is SGHTA and CDR2 is FQGNSA in the germline V gene. This clonotype was recorded at least ten times. Its antigen is still unknown. Study-level results: Across the ex vivo response, the dominant clonotypes were HLA-C-restricted CMV-specific TCR beta clonotypes. Carriage of CMV together with the relevant HLA was identifiable through cumulative public TCR beta family frequency.

A single record per CDR3 protein comes from TCRdb applying MiXCR to the reads. The sample shows fewer than 200,000 distinct CDR3 sequences, around 14% of them seen only once. This clonotype was obtained from a human donor in good health (CMV status not recorded). Some clones in this sample may be carry-over from other donors' samples. Input material: PBMCs. The chain couples TRBV7-2 to TRBJ1-5; D unclear. CDR3 coding DNA: TGTGCCAGCAGCCTGTGGCGGGATCAGCCCCAGCATTTT. Its protein product is CASSLWRDQPQHF.